The rows below give T cell receptor beta chains drawn from one sample of a study of cytomegalovirus exposure and HLA in healthy donors. The protocol was immunoSEQ multiplex PCR, while the TCRdb copy is restricted to in-frame clones and leaves out a portion. The table includes over 150,000 clones, approximately 80% detected once. The sequenced sample was PBMCs. All receptors come from a boy younger than 10 in good health and CMV-seronegative. The CDR3 runs from the conserved cysteine through the conserved F or W. Fields, in order: clone size, J gene, D gene, V gene, CDR3 protein, CDR3 DNA. A D gene is named only where the DNA matches it firmly. The size of a clone is reported for some rows only, either as once, few or many, or as a class for expanded clones.

.,TRBJ2-2,.,TRBV12-5,CASGLLTPKGAGSDGELFF,TGTGCTAGTGGTTTGCTAACCCCGAAAGGCGCGGGTTCGGACGGGGAGCTGTTTTTT
.,TRBJ1-2,TRBD1,TRBV6-5,CASSYRGLDGYTF,TGTGCCAGCAGTTACAGGGGGCTGGACGGCTACACCTTC
.,TRBJ2-6,TRBD2,TRBV4-3,CASSQGQAGGIYSGANVLTF,TGCGCCAGCAGCCAAGGACAAGCGGGAGGGATCTACTCTGGGGCCAACGTCCTGACTTTC
.,TRBJ1-5,.,TRBV7-9,CASSLSGRQPQHF,TGTGCCAGCAGCTTAAGTGGGAGGCAGCCCCAGCATTTT
.,TRBJ2-3,.,TRBV5-1,CASSARDSTDTQYF,TGCGCCAGCAGCGCCAGGGATTCCACAGATACGCAGTATTTT
.,TRBJ2-4,TRBD1,TRBV6-1,CASVPGTGKNIQYF,TGTGCCAGCGTGCCCGGGACAGGCAAAAACATTCAGTACTTC
.,TRBJ1-2,.,TRBV7-9,CASSYTGGASGYTF,TGTGCCAGCAGCTATACGGGGGGGGCCAGCGGCTACACCTTC
few,TRBJ2-5,.,TRBV4-3,CASSEFLQETQYF,TGCGCCAGCAGCGAGTTCCTCCAAGAGACCCAGTACTTC
.,TRBJ1-2,.,TRBV29-1,CSIGEVARNYGYTF,TGCAGCATTGGAGAGGTTGCCAGGAACTATGGCTACACCTTC
few,TRBJ2-2,.,TRBV30,CAWSPLPPRTGELFF,TGTGCCTGGAGTCCCCTGCCCCCCAGAACCGGGGAGCTGTTTTTT
.,TRBJ2-1,.,TRBV6-6,CASSFGQGGNEQFF,TGTGCCAGCAGTTTTGGACAGGGAGGGAATGAGCAGTTCTTC
.,TRBJ1-4,.,TRBV4-2,CASSQERGRDSEKLFF,TGTGCCAGCAGCCAAGAGCGGGGAAGAGATTCTGAAAAACTGTTTTTT
few,TRBJ2-2,TRBD1,TRBV29-1,CSVPRGPGELFF,TGCAGCGTGCCCAGGGGGCCCGGGGAGCTGTTTTTT
.,TRBJ1-2,.,TRBV14,CASSQDLRSGGYTF,TGTGCCAGCAGCCAAGATCTCAGGAGCGGTGGCTACACCTTC
.,TRBJ2-1,TRBD2,TRBV28,CASSRSGRANNEQFF,TGTGCCAGCAGTCGTAGCGGGAGGGCCAACAATGAGCAGTTCTTC
.,TRBJ1-3,TRBD1,TRBV15,CATSRDRTGSGNTIYF,TGTGCCACCAGCAGAGATAGGACAGGCAGTGGAAACACCATATATTTT
.,TRBJ2-3,TRBD2,TRBV5-1,CASSLDSGEGDTQYF,TGCGCCAGCAGCTTGGACAGCGGGGAAGGGGATACGCAGTATTTT
.,TRBJ1-2,.,TRBV30,CAWSSWWEEHGYTF,TGTGCCTGGAGTAGTTGGTGGGAGGAACATGGCTACACCTTC
few,TRBJ2-7,TRBD1,TRBV2,CASNPGTELYEQYF,TGTGCCAGCAACCCCGGGACAGAATTATACGAGCAGTACTTC
.,TRBJ2-3,TRBD2,TRBV29-1,CSGRLAGSTDTQYF,TGCAGCGGACGACTAGCGGGAAGCACAGATACGCAGTATTTT
few,TRBJ2-6,.,TRBV30,CAWSVKGAGANVLTF,TGTGCCTGGAGTGTAAAGGGGGCTGGGGCCAACGTCCTGACTTTC
.,TRBJ1-3,.,TRBV4-1,CASSQELGVLGRFTGNTIYF,TGCGCCAGCAGCCAAGAATTGGGTGTTCTGGGGCGATTCACTGGAAACACCATATATTTT
.,TRBJ2-1,.,TRBV5-4,CASSFHGGNEQFF,TGTGCCAGCAGCTTTCACGGGGGCAATGAGCAGTTCTTC
.,TRBJ2-1,TRBD1,TRBV18,CASSPDRVFDNEQFF,TGTGCCAGCTCACCCGACAGGGTTTTCGACAATGAGCAGTTCTTC
few,TRBJ1-1,.,TRBV9,CASSGDIARNEAFF,TGTGCCAGCAGCGGGGACATTGCTCGAAACGAGGCTTTCTTT
few,TRBJ2-6,.,TRBV30,CAWSLAGKGANVLTF,TGTGCCTGGAGTCTGGCAGGGAAAGGGGCCAACGTCCTGACTTTC
.,TRBJ1-2,.,TRBV5-4,CASSLSPADYGYTF,TGTGCCAGCAGCCTCTCACCAGCGGACTATGGCTACACCTTC
.,TRBJ2-1,TRBD2,TRBV28,CASSTQREGRHEQFF,TGTGCCAGCAGTACCCAGCGGGAGGGCCGGCATGAGCAGTTCTTC
.,TRBJ1-5,TRBD1,TRBV19,CASSIRDRALGQPQHF,TGTGCCAGTAGTATAAGGGACAGGGCCCTCGGACAGCCCCAGCATTTT
.,TRBJ2-1,TRBD1,TRBV2,CASRGAGGQPDNEQFF,TGTGCCAGCAGGGGGGCAGGGGGACAACCCGACAATGAGCAGTTCTTC
.,TRBJ2-3,.,TRBV14,CASSHARYSDTQYF,TGTGCCAGCAGCCACGCTAGATATTCAGATACGCAGTATTTT
.,TRBJ1-1,TRBD1,TRBV14,CASSLSWTGGTEAFF,TGTGCCAGCAGCCTCTCTTGGACAGGGGGCACTGAAGCTTTCTTT
.,TRBJ1-6,TRBD1,TRBV6-5,CASSLQGARVGSPLHF,TGTGCCAGCAGTTTACAGGGGGCGCGAGTTGGTTCACCCCTCCACTTT
.,TRBJ1-6,TRBD1,TRBV27,CASRGTAAGGPLHF,TGTGCCAGCAGAGGGACAGCGGCTGGGGGACCCCTCCACTTT
.,TRBJ1-2,TRBD1,TRBV7-8,CASSPQTGRNYGYTF,TGTGCCAGCAGCCCCCAGACAGGGAGAAACTATGGCTACACCTTC
.,TRBJ2-1,.,TRBV28,CASSLPSRSYNEQFF,TGTGCCAGCAGTCTCCCTAGCAGGTCCTACAATGAGCAGTTCTTC
.,TRBJ1-4,.,TRBV21-1,CASRDSPNEKLFF,TGTGCCAGCCGGGACAGTCCTAATGAAAAACTGTTTTTT
.,TRBJ2-1,.,TRBV11-2,CASSPGTVINEQFF,TGTGCCAGCAGCCCCGGGACTGTAATAAATGAGCAGTTCTTC
.,TRBJ1-2,.,TRBV7-9,CASSTTPKGGPTNYGYTF,TGTGCCAGCAGCACGACCCCGAAGGGGGGGCCTACTAACTATGGCTACACCTTC
.,TRBJ2-5,TRBD2,TRBV4-3,CASSLRLAKETQYF,TGCGCCAGCAGCCTCCGACTAGCGAAAGAGACCCAGTACTTC
.,TRBJ2-2,TRBD2,TRBV6-5,CASSGGGGNTGELFF,TGTGCCAGCAGTGGCGGGGGGGGCAACACCGGGGAGCTGTTTTTT
.,TRBJ1-3,.,TRBV6-1,CASSKGVLGDTIYF,TGTGCCAGCAGTAAAGGGGTTTTAGGGGACACCATATATTTT
.,TRBJ1-3,.,TRBV11-3,CASSLDPTVFLGNTIYF,TGTGCCAGCAGCTTAGATCCCACAGTCTTTCTTGGAAACACCATATATTTT
few,TRBJ1-1,.,TRBV7-8,CASSLQGNTEAFF,TGTGCCAGCAGCTTACAGGGGAACACTGAAGCTTTCTTT
.,TRBJ1-1,TRBD1,TRBV10-2,CASRDTGTGGNTEAFF,TGCGCCAGCAGGGATACCGGGACAGGGGGCAACACTGAAGCTTTCTTT
.,TRBJ2-5,TRBD2,TRBV7-2,CASSLRLAKETQYF,TGTGCCAGCAGCTTACGACTAGCGAAAGAGACCCAGTACTTC
.,TRBJ1-3,TRBD1,TRBV11-2,CASSSRDRVSGNTIYF,TGTGCCAGCAGCTCACGGGACAGAGTCTCTGGAAACACCATATATTTT
.,TRBJ1-5,.,TRBV7-6,CASSFGRNQPQHF,TGTGCCAGCAGCTTCGGTAGAAATCAGCCCCAGCATTTT
once,TRBJ1-2,.,TRBV30,CAWIQRGGYTF,TGTGCCTGGATTCAAAGAGGTGGCTACACCTTC
.,TRBJ1-1,.,TRBV18,CASSPVGTGSSYTEAFF,TGTGCCAGCTCACCAGTAGGAACAGGGTCATCGTACACTGAAGCTTTCTTT
once,TRBJ1-3,.,TRBV6-5,CASTLSQGGNTIYF,TGTGCCAGCACCCTGAGTCAGGGCGGAAACACCATATATTTT
.,TRBJ2-3,TRBD1,TRBV5-1,CASSLSGGRDTQYF,TGCGCCAGCAGCCTCTCAGGGGGCCGGGATACGCAGTATTTT
.,TRBJ2-5,TRBD2,TRBV7-2,CASSLGSSGQETQYF,TGTGCCAGCAGCTTAGGTTCTAGCGGCCAAGAGACCCAGTACTTC
.,TRBJ2-5,TRBD1,TRBV6-6,CASRIGQGRETQYF,TGTGCCAGCAGAATAGGACAGGGGAGGGAGACCCAGTACTTC
.,TRBJ1-5,.,TRBV25-1,CASSAVKRDNSNQPQHF,TGTGCCAGCAGTGCCGTCAAAAGGGACAATAGCAATCAGCCCCAGCATTTT
.,TRBJ1-1,.,TRBV29-1,CSVGQNVNTEAFF,TGCAGCGTTGGACAGAACGTGAACACTGAAGCTTTCTTT
.,TRBJ1-2,.,TRBV5-1,CASRPPGAPGYTF,TGCGCCAGCAGACCTCCAGGGGCGCCCGGCTACACCTTC
.,TRBJ1-2,TRBD1,TRBV7-9,CASSCMTGPYGYTF,TGTGCCAGCAGCTGCATGACAGGGCCCTATGGCTACACCTTC
.,TRBJ2-5,TRBD1,TRBV5-6,CASSSPRGRVTQYF,TGTGCCAGCAGCTCCCCTAGGGGGCGTGTGACCCAGTACTTC
.,TRBJ2-3,.,TRBV11-2,CASSHSEFDTDTQYF,TGTGCCAGCAGCCATTCGGAGTTCGACACAGATACGCAGTATTTT